This T cell receptor beta chain was captured by sequencing in a study of control samples from healthy donors and cancer patients. The germline CDR1 and CDR2 sequences are SQVTM and ANQGSEA. The CDR3 consists of 14 residues. The V gene end was trimmed by 8 bases and the J gene end by 3 bases; junction bases not matched to a gene: 10. Repertoires were generated with immunoSEQ multiplex PCR, while TCRdb's copy carries only in-frame clones and drops some. The sample gives 110,000 or so clones, 90% of which show up once; 4.4% is in the top ten. This TCR came from a human donor in good health. The donor label of this sample is uncertain. Input material: blood. The J gene is TRBJ2-3, the V gene TRBV29-1; 8 nucleotides agree with TRBD2. CDR3 residues: CSTTGGESTDTQYF. The CDR3 DNA is TGCAGCACCACGGGGGGGGAGTCGACAGATACGCAGTATTTT.